The subject of this entry is one TCR beta chain. This record belongs to a study of technical replicates of blood from several donors. Assay: immunoSEQ multiplex PCR; the TCRdb copy retains only in-frame clones and omits some. The sample has over 75,000 clones; 90% to 97% are singletons. The V end lost 7 bases, the J end lost 0 bases, and 6 bases lay between the germline ends. The CDR3 runs 11 residues. CDR1 is SQVTM and CDR2 is ANQGSEA in the germline V gene. Sequencing input: T cells isolated from PBMCs. The chain is built from TRBV29-1 and TRBJ1-1; D unresolved. This sequence originates from a human donor in good health. The CDR3 DNA is TGCAGCGCCCTGTTGAACACTGAAGCTTTCTTT. Its protein is CSALLNTEAFF.